This T cell receptor beta chain stems from a study of T cells in Graves' hyperthyroidism and ophthalmopathy. In this sample, this clonotype turned up many times. Amplified TCR beta CDR3 regions derived from RNA transcripts. HTBI primers were employed in a first-round RT-PCR of the TCR CDR3. MiXCR was run by TCRdb on the multiplex PCR reads, yielding one entry per CDR3 protein. This sample has hundreds of thousands of distinct CDR3 sequences; 16% occur once, and the top ten carry 15% to 20%. Hyperthyroidism, newly diagnosed and lasting under 2 months, affected patients aged 18 to 65. Germline values: CDR1 DFQATT, CDR2 SNEGSKA (reference sequence). The CDR3 covers 16 residues. The ends were cut back, 3 bases at V and 10 bases at J, with 27 bases in the middle.

The sequencing sample was made of blood. The TCR sequence derives from a woman between 18 and 29 years old with Graves' hyperthyroidism. The chain employs TRBV20-1 and TRBJ1-1, with no clear D. The CDR3 sequence: CSARETLMSAKTGAFF. CDR3 nucleotides: TGCAGTGCTAGGGAGACATTGATGTCCGCAAAAACGGGAGCTTTCTTT.